This is a list of T cell receptor beta chains from one sample in a study of blood T cell repertoires in COVID-19. Profiled with immunoSEQ multiplex PCR; TCRdb holds only in-frame clones, not every one. Of 260,000 or so clones in the sample, 83% were seen once. Sequencing was carried out using PBMCs or T cells enriched from blood (not recorded which). The receptors shown here come from a woman aged 40-49 years who had been exposed to COVID-19. Both conserved end residues are part of each CDR3. Size tells how often a clone was seen (once, few, many) or the class of an expanded clone, and some rows leave it out.

>.|TRBV11-2|TRBJ2-2
CASRPAGQLNTGELFF
>.|TRBV5-1|TRBJ2-1
CASSLGGLVDEQFF
>.|TRBV18|TRBJ1-2
CASSPPGQGGFGYTF
>.|TRBV3-1/TRBV3-2|TRBJ2-3
CASSGLGKADTQYF
>once|TRBV6-5|TRBJ2-5
CASAEAQGGTQYF
>.|TRBV5-5|TRBJ1-5
CASSQTGPGNQPQHF
>.|TRBV10-3|TRBJ1-1
CAISPEVGSMNTEAFF
>.|TRBV7-8|TRBJ2-1
CASSPQVGGWNEQFF
>.|TRBV9|TRBJ1-1
CASSVGSGTGPTEAFF
>.|TRBV7-2|TRBJ2-1
CASSLHDRVSNEQFF
>.|TRBV2|TRBJ1-5
CASSQNLRQGISGNQPQHF
>.|TRBV28|TRBJ2-5
CASSTGKETQYF
>.|TRBV4-1|TRBJ1-1
CASSQSPIGGMNTEAFF
>many|TRBV7-8|TRBJ2-7
CASSPRGSLTYEQYF
>.|TRBV5-1|TRBJ1-6
CASSHRTGASNSPLHF
>.|TRBV5-1|TRBJ2-1
CASSFTAPTSGGWNEQFF
>.|TRBV28|TRBJ1-6
CASITGGSSYNSPLHF
>.|TRBV29-1|TRBJ1-3
CSVGQGAANTIYF
>few|TRBV4-1|TRBJ2-3
CASSPGRADTQYF
>many|TRBV19|TRBJ2-7
CASSIRDRQSSYEQYF
>.|TRBV9|TRBJ1-4
CASSVNPRGPEKLFF
>.|TRBV2|TRBJ1-4
CASSERTGGEKLFF
>.|TRBV4-2|TRBJ2-3
CASSQESQRGARDTQYF
>.|TRBV27|TRBJ1-2
CASTRASGYGYTF
>once|TRBV5-8|TRBJ1-5
CASSRQGKEPQHF
>.|TRBV28|TRBJ1-2
CASSPRGQGRLYGYTF
>.|TRBV7-9|TRBJ1-6
CASSGTGDSPLHF
>.|TRBV29-1|TRBJ1-1
CSTPGGNTEAFF
>.|TRBV2|TRBJ2-1
CASTRTSGANHEQFF
>.|TRBV6-1|TRBJ1-4
CASSEITANEKLFF
>.|TRBV3-1/TRBV3-2|TRBJ1-5
CASSQGLGDQPQHF
>once|TRBV6-5|TRBJ1-2
CASSYAENYGYTF
>.|TRBV7-2|TRBJ1-4
CASSPPGTALMRVFF
>.|TRBV19|TRBJ2-4
CASSLGLPAKNIQYF
>.|TRBV2|TRBJ2-2
CASSALATNTGELFF
>.|TRBV7-8|TRBJ1-2
CASSLGGRLDPEGYTF
>.|TRBV5-1|TRBJ1-1
CASSPGQGISTEAFF
>.|TRBV6-5|TRBJ2-1
CASRAGTGVYNEQFF
>.|TRBV3-1/TRBV3-2|TRBJ1-5
CASSQDKGTDVRSNQPQHF
>.|TRBV2|TRBJ2-3
CASSDRQASTDTQYF
>once|TRBV3-1/TRBV3-2|TRBJ2-7
CASSQDPGQGWEQYF
>.|TRBV30|TRBJ2-5
CAWRGTDSAGETQYF
>.|TRBV7-9|TRBJ1-2
CASSLIGAWGGYTF